This TCR beta chain was profiled in a study of CD8+CD57+ T cells in acquired aplastic anemia (dated by TCRdb to the late 2010s). In terms of the full investigation: Extracted DNA from sorted CD4+ and CD8+ cells averaged approximately 3.4 ug, ranging from roughly 0.2 to 30 ug. A CD8+CD57+ expansion meant a frequency higher than the mean frequency seen in healthy subjects. Beyond this particular receptor, the publication reports: CD8+ Simpson's diversity did not differ significantly between patients and healthy controls (P=0.060). Fewer than 35 CD8+ CDR3 sequences were found to be shared between patients and controls, but these sequences appeared to be highly expressed in patients and within the immunodominant clones of the patients.

Expansion of CD8+CD57+ cells had been shown by flow cytometry in the patients chosen for sequencing. Every patient had severe acquired aplastic anemia, diagnosed using the International Study of Aplastic Anemia and Agranulocytosis and Camitta criteria. At the time blood was sampled, none of the patients had received any therapy. The study deep-sequenced TCR repertoires of sorted CD4+ and CD8+ blood T cells from severe aplastic anemia patients and healthy subjects. In the USA, patient enrollment took place under clinicaltrials.gov protocols 00001620, 01623167, 00001397, 00071045, 00081523 and 00961064. Ficoll-Paque density gradient centrifugation was used to isolate peripheral blood mononuclear cells. CD4+ and CD8+ T cells were sorted by FACS or magnetic beads before DNA extraction. Genomic DNA was used as template for profiling of TCR beta VDJ combinations and CDR3 sequences. An Illumina HiSeq 2000 was the platform used for TCR repertoire sequencing. On the authors' methods: TRBV/TRBJ rearrangement plots, CDR3 size and DJ length profiles, and Simpson's diversity index were used to evaluate the repertoires. The most abundant DNA sequence in the deep sequencing data was defined as the immunodominant clone. CDR3 amino acid sequences were screened for sharing across subjects and were compared with published repertoires and the VDJdb database. Through fastp at Q25 and MiXCR, TCRdb rebuilt clones from the public reads, retaining in-frame beta chains. Each record represents a unique CDR3 protein, reported with the most common genes and DNA among its rows. The V and J calls shown here were made by TCRdb, not taken from the authors' results. The sample table contains 160,000 or so distinct CDR3 sequences; only one count was recorded for more than 45% of them. The ten largest clonotypes hold approximately 2.8% of the sample.

Of note for this clonotype: The antigen it binds to is not known. No qualities accompany the bases; no much larger clone lies one base away.

A distance of 4 bases separates the germline ends of V and J, which lose 7 bases and 0 bases respectively. The germline V gene (reference sequence) specifies LNHDA as CDR1 and SQIVND as CDR2. Including cysteine and phenylalanine, the CDR3 has 12 amino acids. Left in the record is the CDR3 DNA by itself, 36 bases read in frame from the first base. Here the chain combines TRBV19 and TRBJ1-3, with no D gene named confidently. Material for sequencing was sorted CD4+, CD8+, or CD8+CD57+ T cells (not recorded which) from PBMCs. The receptor's source is a human donor with aplastic anemia. The encoded CDR3 is CASTGSGNTIYF. The bases are TGTGCCAGTACAGGCTCTGGAAACACCATATATTTT.